Described below is a single TCR beta chain sequence and its context. Its antigen is still unknown. The CDR3 sequence is 17 residues long. CDR1 is SGDLS and CDR2 is YYNGEE in the germline V gene. V dropped 2 bases and J dropped 6; count of bases not matched to a gene: 17. The patients all showed relapse after autologous stem cell transplantation, while their brentuximab vedotin exposure varied. The data originate from a study of PD-1 blockade in classical Hodgkin lymphoma. Findings of the study overall: A significant rise in TCR diversity by C4D1 was seen for CD4+ but not CD8+ cells.

Here immunoSEQ multiplex PCR was the method, and the copy in TCRdb shows in-frame clones only, minus some. The sample lists 20,000 to 25,000 clones, about two thirds seen once, with 5.5% to 6.5% in the top ten. The input for sequencing was peripheral blood mononuclear cells (PBMCs), taken at baseline. The sequence was collected from a human donor with classical Hodgkin lymphoma. V is TRBV9 and J is TRBJ2-7; TRBD2 matches 7 bases. The CDR3 here is CASSVRAGPGGGSEQYF. CDR3 nucleotides: TGTGCCAGCAGCGTCAGAGCGGGACCGGGAGGCGGTAGCGAGCAGTACTTC.